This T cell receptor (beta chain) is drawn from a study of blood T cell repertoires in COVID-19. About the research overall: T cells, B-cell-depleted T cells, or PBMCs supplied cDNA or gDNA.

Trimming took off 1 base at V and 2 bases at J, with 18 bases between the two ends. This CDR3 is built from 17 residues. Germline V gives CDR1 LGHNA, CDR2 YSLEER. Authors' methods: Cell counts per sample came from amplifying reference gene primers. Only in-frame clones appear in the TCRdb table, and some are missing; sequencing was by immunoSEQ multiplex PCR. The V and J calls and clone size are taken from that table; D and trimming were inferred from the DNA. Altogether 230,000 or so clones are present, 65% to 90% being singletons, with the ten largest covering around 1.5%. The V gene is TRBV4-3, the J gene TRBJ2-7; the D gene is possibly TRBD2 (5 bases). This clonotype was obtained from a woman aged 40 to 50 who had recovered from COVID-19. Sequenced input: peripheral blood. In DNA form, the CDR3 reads TGCGCCAGCAGCCAAGGAAGCGTTCGGGGAGTTACCTACGAGCAGTACTTC. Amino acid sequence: CASSQGSVRGVTYEQYF.